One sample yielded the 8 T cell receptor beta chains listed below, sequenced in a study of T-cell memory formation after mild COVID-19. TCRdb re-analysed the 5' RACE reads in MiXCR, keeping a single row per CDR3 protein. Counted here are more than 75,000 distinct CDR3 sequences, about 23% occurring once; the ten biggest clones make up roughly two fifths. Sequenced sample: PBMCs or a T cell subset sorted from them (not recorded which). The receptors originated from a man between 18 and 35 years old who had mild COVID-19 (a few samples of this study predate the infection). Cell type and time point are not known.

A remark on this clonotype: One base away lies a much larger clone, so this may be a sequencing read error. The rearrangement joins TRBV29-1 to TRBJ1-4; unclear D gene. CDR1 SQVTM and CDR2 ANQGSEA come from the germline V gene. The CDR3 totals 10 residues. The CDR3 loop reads CSLGPEKLIF. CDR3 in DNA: TGCAGCTTAGGACCTGAAAAACTGATTTTT.

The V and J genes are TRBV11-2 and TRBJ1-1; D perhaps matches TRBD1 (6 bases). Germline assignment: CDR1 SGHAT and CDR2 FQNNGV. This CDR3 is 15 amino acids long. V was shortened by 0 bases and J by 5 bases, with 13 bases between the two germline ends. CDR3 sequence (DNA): TGTGCCAGCAGCTTAGATCGGGGGGCGCGAACTGAAGCTTTCTTT. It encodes CASSLDRGARTEAFF.

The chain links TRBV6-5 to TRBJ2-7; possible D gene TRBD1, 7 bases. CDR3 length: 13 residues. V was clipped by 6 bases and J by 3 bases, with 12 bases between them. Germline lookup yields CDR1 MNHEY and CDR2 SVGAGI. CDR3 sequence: CASSWQGGYEQYF. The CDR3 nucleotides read TGTGCCAGCAGCTGGCAGGGGGGCTACGAGCAGTACTTC.

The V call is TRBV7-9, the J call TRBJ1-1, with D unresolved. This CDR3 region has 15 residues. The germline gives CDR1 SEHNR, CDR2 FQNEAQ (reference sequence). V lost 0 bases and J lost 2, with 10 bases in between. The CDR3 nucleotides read TGTGCCAGCAGCTTAGCAACAGCCGAAAACACTGAAGCTTTCTTT. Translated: CASSLATAENTEAFF.

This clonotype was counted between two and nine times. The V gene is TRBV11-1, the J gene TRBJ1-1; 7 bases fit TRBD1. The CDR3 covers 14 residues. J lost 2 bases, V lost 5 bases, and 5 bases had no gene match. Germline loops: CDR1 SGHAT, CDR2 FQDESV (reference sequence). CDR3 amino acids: CASSPTGANTEAFF. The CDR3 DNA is TGTGCCAGCAGCCCAACAGGGGCTAACACTGAAGCTTTCTTT.

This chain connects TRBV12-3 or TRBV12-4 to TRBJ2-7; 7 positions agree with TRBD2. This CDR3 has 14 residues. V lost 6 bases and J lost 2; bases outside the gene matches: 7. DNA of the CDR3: TGTGCCAGCAGCCTAGCGGCAAATCCCTACGAGCAGTACTTC. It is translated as CASSLAANPYEQYF.

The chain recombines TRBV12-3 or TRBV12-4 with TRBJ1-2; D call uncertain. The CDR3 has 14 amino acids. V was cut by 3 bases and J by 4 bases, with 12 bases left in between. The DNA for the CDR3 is TGTGCCAGCAGTTTTTCGTCGGTGGGCTATGGCTACACCTTC. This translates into CASSFSSVGYGYTF.

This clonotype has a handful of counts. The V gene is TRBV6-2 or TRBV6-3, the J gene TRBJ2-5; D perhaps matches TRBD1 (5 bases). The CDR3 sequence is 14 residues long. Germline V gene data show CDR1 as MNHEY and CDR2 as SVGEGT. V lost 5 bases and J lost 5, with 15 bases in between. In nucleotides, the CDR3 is TGTGCCAGCAGTAGAGGACACCGCTCCGAGACCCAGTACTTC. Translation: CASSRGHRSETQYF.